This T cell receptor (beta chain) was sequenced for a study of T-cell memory formation after mild COVID-19 (dated by TCRdb to the early 2020s). In terms of the full investigation: TCR sequence clusters from the two donors were largely donor specific. Longitudinal TCRalpha and TCRbeta repertoire sequencing tracked T-cell clones expanding and contracting after mild COVID-19 in two donors. The cohort was made up of two young adult volunteers, one female and one male, who were previously healthy. Study-wide conclusions, independent of this receptor: From day 15 to 85, contracting clones showed balanced CD4/CD8 phenotypes, whereas a second wave of clones that expanded from day 15 to 37 leaned towards CD4+. The study covered only a couple of mild cases, and larger cohorts including severe cases with pre-infection samples were considered necessary. Contracting CD4+ clones were located mainly in the CM and EM memory subsets, whereas CD8+ clones were found to be enriched in EMRA. SARS-CoV-2 specificity of the second-wave clones peaking on day 37 was not confirmed. Some responding clones were detected in pre-infection memory, which suggested that pre-existing cross-reactive memory T cells had joined the SARS-CoV-2 response.

Germline trimming amounts to 7 bases on V and 15 bases on J, with 23 as the count of junction bases outside the gene matches. There are 16 amino acids in the CDR3, from cysteine to phenylalanine inclusive. Just the 48-base CDR3 DNA is kept, in frame starting at base 1. From a lookup of the germline V gene, CDR1 and CDR2 are SGHTA and FQGNSA. The sequencer was an Illumina NovaSeq 6000. cDNA libraries for TCRalpha and TCRbeta were prepared by 5'RACE using constant-segment primers, with sample barcodes and unique molecular identifiers added. Trizol reagent was used to extract RNA from every sample. The libraries were amplified in two PCR steps, and the second step added a second sample barcode and Illumina TruSeq adapters. Libraries were sequenced on an Illumina NovaSeq with 2 x 150 bp paired-end reads. The paper's data handling went like this. Reads were demultiplexed and collapsed into UMI-guided consensus sequences with migec v1.2.7. Using mixcr v2.1.11, the UMI consensuses were aligned to TRA and TRB V and J templates and assembled into clonotypes. A clonotype was counted as expanded or contracted only when both edgeR and NoisET called the clonotype significant, with the noise models trained on biological replicates. edgeR calls used a false discovery rate-adjusted p below 0.01 and a log2 fold-change threshold of 1. As an exploratory analysis of dynamics, max-normalized trajectories of the 1000 most abundant clonotypes were examined with PCA combined with hierarchical clustering. Separately sequenced CD4+ and CD8+ repertoires were used to assign a CD4 or CD8 phenotype to each responding clone. TCRdb itself trimmed the public reads at Q25 with fastp, ran MiXCR and retained productive beta chains. A single entry per CDR3 protein holds the most common genes and DNA from its merged rows. TCRdb, rather than the study authors, made the V and J calls. The sample table shows 350,000 to 400,000 distinct CDR3 sequences, and about an eighth are seen once. Roughly a fifth of the sample rests with the top ten.

Ficoll-Paque density gradient centrifugation was used to isolate PBMCs. Comment on this clonotype: Its antigen has not been determined. Nothing much larger sits one base from this clone, and base qualities are not available.

The clonotype comes from a man between 18 and 35 years old who had mild COVID-19 (a few samples of this study predate the infection). The sample titles of this study are shuffled in the database, so cell type and time point are left out; the donor was told from shared clones. Source material: PBMCs or a T cell subset sorted from them (not recorded which). The rearranged segments are TRBV7-2 and TRBJ2-1, and 8 junctional nucleotides match TRBD2. The CDR3 protein sequence reads: CASTFRGGGFSSGPFF. In nucleotides, the sequence is TGTGCCAGCACCTTCCGCGGCGGGGGGTTCTCTTCTGGTCCGTTCTTC. The CDR3 plus the reference TRBV7-2 and TRBJ2-1 genes for the other parts give the full variable domain: GAGVSQSPSNKVTEKGKDVELRCDPISGHTALYWYRQSLGQGLEFLIYFQGNSAPDKSGLPSDRFSAERTGGSVSTLTIQRTQQEDSAVYLCASTFRGGGFSSGPFFGPGTRLTVL.